This T cell receptor beta chain originates from a study of OX40 agonist ivuxolimab in advanced cancers. Germline assignment: CDR1 MNHEY and CDR2 SMNVEV (reference sequence). The CDR3 runs 15 residues. With V trimmed by 5 bases and J by 3 bases, 6 bases remained unmatched. Study-wide results and limits: With doses of 0.1 to 3.0 mg/kg, CD4+ and CD8+ blood T cells had undergone clonal expansion by week 6. Those patients achieving a partial response at 0.1-3.0 mg/kg showed among the lowest clonal expansion. CD8+ T cells showed, on average, more clonal expansion than CD4+ cells.

On this clone itself: Its target is unknown.

The repertoire was sequenced with immunoSEQ multiplex PCR; TCRdb's copy has only in-frame clones and lacks some. The sample holds approximately 69,000 clones, around 88% seen once. The specimen was CD4+ or CD8+ T cells sorted from blood, collected in a trial of the OX40 agonist ivuxolimab. This TCR derives from an adult with an advanced solid tumor such as melanoma, head and neck, liver or kidney cancer. The chain joins TRBV27 to TRBJ2-1; 8 bases line up with TRBD1. The CDR3 nucleotides read TGTGCCAGCAGTACGGGACAGGAGCTCTACAATGAGCAGTTCTTC. As protein: CASSTGQELYNEQFF.